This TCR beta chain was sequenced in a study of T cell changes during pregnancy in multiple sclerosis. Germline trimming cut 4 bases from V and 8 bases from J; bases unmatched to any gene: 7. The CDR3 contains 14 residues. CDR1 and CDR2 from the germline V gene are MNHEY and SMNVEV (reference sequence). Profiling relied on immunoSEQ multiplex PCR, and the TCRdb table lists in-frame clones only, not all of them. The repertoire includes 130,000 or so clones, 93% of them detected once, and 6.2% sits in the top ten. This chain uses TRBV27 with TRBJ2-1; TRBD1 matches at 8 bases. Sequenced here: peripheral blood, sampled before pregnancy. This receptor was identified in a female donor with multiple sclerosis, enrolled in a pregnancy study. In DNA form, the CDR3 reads TGTGCCAGCAGTTCTTACAGGGGGAGGCATGAGCAGTTCTTC. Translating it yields CASSSYRGRHEQFF.